The 32 T cell receptor beta chains below all came from one sample that was sequenced in a study of molecular identifiers for immune sequencing clone quantification. MiXCR, run by TCRdb on the PCR reads, gives a single entry per CDR3 protein. The repertoire holds 400,000 to 600,000 distinct CDR3 sequences, roughly 24% seen once, with just over 0.75% in the top ten. What was sequenced was naive CD8+ T cells from blood, with Jurkat cell RNA spiked in. Subset noted: FACS-sorted CD8+CD4-CCR7+CD45RA+ naive T cells. The receptors stem from a human donor in good health. Some libraries in this study had Jurkat cell RNA spiked in.

The chain links TRBV7-6 to TRBJ2-5; either TRBD1 or TRBD2 may supply D (5 bases each). V was shortened by 4 bases and J by 2 bases, with 14 bases between the two germline ends. The germline V gene has CDR1 SGHVS and CDR2 FNYEAQ. The CDR3 has 15 residues. The CDR3 is CASSSESGPQETQYF. The CDR3 DNA sequence: TGTGCCAGCAGCTCCGAATCGGGGCCTCAAGAGACCCAGTACTTC.

In this sample, this clonotype turned up many times. This rearrangement joins TRBV14 to TRBJ1-2; D gene uncertain. Germline values: CDR1 SGHDN, CDR2 FVKESK. This CDR3 has 13 amino acids. The V end was cut by 1 base, the J end by 6 bases, with 9 bases between. The CDR3 reads CASSQVLGNGYTF. The CDR3 DNA reads as TGTGCCAGCAGCCAAGTTCTGGGGAATGGCTACACCTTC.

This clonotype was picked up a small number of times. The missing conserved phenylalanine or tryptophan at the end of this CDR3 makes a read error likely. This chain connects TRBV30 to TRBJ1-1, with 7 bases lining up with TRBD1. V lost 1 base and J lost 0; bases outside the gene matches: 5. CDR1 is GTSNPN, CDR2 SVGIG, per germline (reference sequence). CDR3 length: 15 residues. The CDR3 DNA is TGTGCCTGGAGTGAGGGACAGAGCATGAACACTGAAGCTTTCCTT. Translated, it gives CAWSEGQSMNTEAFL.

This clonotype was observed a few times. The chain uses TRBV15 and TRBJ1-1; D not resolved. The germline gives CDR1 LNHNV, CDR2 YYDKDF (reference sequence). The CDR3 sequence is 13 residues long. Trimming cost V 1 base and J 5 bases, with 8 bases left between them. The CDR3 sequence is CATSRGEETEAFF. The DNA for the CDR3 is TGTGCCACCAGCAGAGGAGAGGAAACTGAAGCTTTCTTT.

The chain has TRBV27 and TRBJ2-3, with a tentative D call TRBD2 (7 bases). CDR1 and CDR2 (germline): MNHEY, SMNVEV (reference sequence). The CDR3 runs to 17 residues. V dropped 5 bases and J dropped 3 bases, with 21 bases sitting between them. The CDR3 DNA reads TGTGCCAGCAGTACCCCTTGGGGGGGGGCGCGTACAGATACGCAGTATTTT. Translating it yields CASSTPWGGARTDTQYF.

The count of this clonotype is one. Without the conserved terminal phenylalanine or tryptophan, this CDR3 likely stems from a read error. The V and J genes are TRBV30 and TRBJ1-1, with D hard to call. Germline loops: CDR1 GTSNPN, CDR2 SVGIG (reference sequence). The CDR3 is made up of 13 amino acids. V lost 0 bases, J lost 5 bases, and 10 bases lay in between. DNA of the CDR3: TGTGCCTGGAGTGTTGCAGAGGCGACTGAAGCTTTCTCT. Residues: CAWSVAEATEAFS.

The CDR3 DNA reads as TGTGCCTGGACGCCTGATACTATTGAGACCCAGTACTTC. Amino acid sequence: CAWTPDTIETQYF. The chain joins TRBV30 to TRBJ2-5; no reliable D call. The CDR3 covers 13 residues. From germline, CDR1 is GTSNPN and CDR2 SVGIG (reference sequence). V was pared by 4 bases and J by 5 bases, with 14 bases between. The full variable domain, rest sourced from reference TRBV30 and TRBJ2-5, is SQTIHQWPATLVQPVGSPLSLECTVEGTSNPNLYWYRQAAGRGLQLLFYSVGIGQISSEVPQNLSASRPQDRQFILSSKKLLLSDSGFYLCAWTPDTIETQYFGPGTRLLVL.

This clonotype has only a few counts. The chain is built from TRBV4-3 and TRBJ2-3; 7 bases agree with TRBD1. Germline-derived CDR1 and CDR2 are LGHNA and YSLEER. Trimming took 0 bases from V and 1 from J; bases not matched to a gene: 1. This CDR3 comprises 15 residues. CDR3 nucleotides: TGCGCCAGCAGCCAAGAGGGACAGCGCACAGATACGCAGTATTTT. Protein product: CASSQEGQRTDTQYF.

This clonotype has just a few counts. This sequence joins TRBV19 and TRBJ2-2, with 7 bases aligning to TRBD1. Losses at the gene ends were 5 bases for V and 4 bases for J; bases not matched to a gene: 7. Germline CDR1 is LNHDA and CDR2 is SQIVND (reference sequence). This CDR3 comprises 15 residues. Here the CDR3 reads CASSLRQGVTGELFF. Written as DNA, the CDR3 is TGTGCCAGTAGTCTCCGGCAGGGGGTCACCGGGGAGCTGTTTTTT.

This clonotype was found many times. This sequence joins TRBV6-2 or TRBV6-3 and TRBJ2-7; 9 nucleotides line up with TRBD2. Germline CDR1 is MNHEY and CDR2 is SVGEGT. CDR3 size: 14 residues. With V trimmed by 8 bases and J by 3 bases, 8 bases remained unmatched. CDR3 loop: CASGKTSGVYEQYF. In DNA, the CDR3 is TGTGCCAGCGGAAAGACTAGCGGAGTCTACGAGCAGTACTTC.

Worth noting for this clonotype: The junction departs from germline at one end; a sequencing error may be responsible. The rearrangement links TRBV9 to TRBJ2-1; a weak D match, TRBD1 (6 bases). Germline CDR1 and CDR2: SGDLS and YYNGEE. This CDR3 is 14 amino acids long. The CDR3 reads CASSVGTSYNEQFF. CDR3 DNA sequence: TGTGCCAGCAGCGTGGGGACATCCTACAATGAGCAATTCTTC.

This chain uses TRBV19 with TRBJ2-2; the D is unclear. This CDR3 contains 13 residues. Germline V gene lookup returns CDR1 LNHDA and CDR2 SQIVND (reference sequence). V was trimmed by 1 base and J by 7 bases, leaving 7 bases between them. CDR3 nucleotides: TGTGCCAGTAGTATAGGTGCTATCGGGGAGCTGTTTTTT. Its protein is CASSIGAIGELFF.

This clonotype has at least ten counts. The chain links TRBV29-1 to TRBJ1-5, with TRBD1 as a possible D gene (5 bases). Trimming shortened V by 5 bases and J by 2 bases, and 10 bases separated the two germline ends. The CDR3 has 13 residues. Germline lookup yields CDR1 SQVTM and CDR2 ANQGSEA. The CDR3 protein is CSVLPGGNQPQHF. As DNA, the CDR3 is TGCAGCGTTCTTCCGGGGGGCAATCAGCCCCAGCATTTT.

Ten or more counts support this clonotype. The chain employs TRBV19 and TRBJ1-5; no clear D. CDR1 is LNHDA, CDR2 SQIVND, per germline (reference sequence). The CDR3 loop spans 15 amino acids. The germline V and J ends were trimmed by 7 bases and 3 bases, with 16 bases remaining between them. The CDR3 DNA follows: TGTGCCAGTACCCCGCGGCAGGCACTCAATCAGCCCCAGCATTTT. The encoded protein is CASTPRQALNQPQHF.

This clonotype occurred many times. V usage is TRBV11-2 and J usage is TRBJ2-5; D ambiguous. The CDR3 is 14 residues long. V lost 8 bases and J lost 0, with 13 bases in between. Germline loops: CDR1 SGHAT, CDR2 FQNNGV. In DNA form, the CDR3 reads TGTGCCAGCTCCCATTCAGGTTACCAAGAGACCCAGTACTTC. Its protein is CASSHSGYQETQYF.

In its sample, this clonotype was seen a few times. The chain is built from TRBV4-3 and TRBJ1-1; no clear D. The CDR3 has 15 amino acids. Trimming removed 0 bases at V and 3 bases at J, with 11 bases between. CDR1 and CDR2 from the germline V gene are LGHNA and YSLEER. The CDR3 bases are TGCGCCAGCAGCCAAGATACATCGGCGTACACTGAAGCTTTCTTT. This translates into CASSQDTSAYTEAFF.

The gene calls are TRBV4-3 and TRBJ2-3, with 10 bases matching TRBD2. The CDR3 sequence is 17 residues long. V lost 0 bases and J lost 4; bases outside the gene matches: 7. Germline V CDR1 and CDR2: LGHNA, YSLEER. The CDR3 loop reads CASSQDELAGVPDTQYF. CDR3 DNA: TGCGCCAGCAGCCAAGACGAGCTAGCGGGAGTACCAGATACGCAGTATTTT.

This clonotype was counted many times. The junction departs from the called germline gene at one end, perhaps through a read error. This chain joins TRBV20-1 and TRBJ2-7; 8 bases agree with TRBD1. This CDR3 region has 10 residues. Germline V lookup: CDR1 DFQATT, CDR2 SNEGSKA (reference sequence). DNA for the CDR3: TGCAGTGCTTCGGCAGGGACAGGAGTTTTC. Amino acids: CSASAGTGVF.

This clonotype was detected a few times. CDR3 protein: CASSLASTGRNGYTF. The CDR3 bases are TGTGCCAGCAGCTTAGCATCGACAGGGAGAAATGGCTACACCTTC. The chain has TRBV7-2 and TRBJ1-2, with 7 bases identical to TRBD1. The CDR3 has 15 amino acids. Per germline, CDR1 SGHTA and CDR2 FQGNSA. The J segment lost 6 bases and the V segment lost 0 bases, leaving 7 bases of the junction unmatched.

The V gene is TRBV11-3, the J gene TRBJ1-1; the D is unclear. CDR1 and CDR2 (germline): SGHNT, YENEEA. V was clipped by 3 bases and J by 7 bases, with 12 bases between them. The CDR3 is 13 residues long. This CDR3 reads CASSFGGGDEAFF. CDR3 in DNA: TGTGCCAGCAGCTTCGGCGGTGGGGATGAAGCTTTCTTT.

The chain links TRBV7-9 to TRBJ2-7, with D maybe TRBD1 (5 bases). Trimming left V 4 bases short and J 4 bases short, with 11 bases between. The CDR3 runs 13 residues. Germline V lookup: CDR1 SEHNR, CDR2 FQNEAQ (reference sequence). CDR3 protein: CASSSKDSYEQYF. CDR3 coding DNA: TGTGCCAGCAGCTCCAAAGACAGTTACGAGCAGTACTTC.

There are many counts of this clonotype. V is TRBV20-1 and J is TRBJ1-1; no clear D. Germline values: CDR1 DFQATT, CDR2 SNEGSKA (reference sequence). The ends were cut back, 5 bases at V and 2 bases at J, with 15 bases in the middle. The CDR3 sequence is 14 residues long. Here the CDR3 DNA reads TGCAGTGCTCACCCCAAGGGCCAAAACACTGAAGCTTTCTTT. Amino acid sequence: CSAHPKGQNTEAFF.

Comment on this clonotype: Since no conserved phenylalanine or tryptophan closes the CDR3, a read error is the likely cause. V is TRBV6-5 and J is TRBJ2-3; D unresolved. Trimming removed 2 bases from V and 6 bases from J, with 18 bases in between. Looked up from germline, CDR1 is MNHEY and CDR2 is SVGAGI. The CDR3 runs to 16 residues. In DNA, the CDR3 is TGTGCCAGCAGTTACCGTACTCCATCGAGGTCGGATACGCAGTATCTT. It encodes CASSYRTPSRSDTQYL.

This clonotype has more than one count but fewer than ten. Here the CDR3 reads CASRTEETVRNTEAFF. The CDR3 DNA sequence: TGTGCCAGCAGGACTGAAGAGACAGTTAGGAACACTGAAGCTTTCTTT. The rearrangement joins TRBV28 to TRBJ1-1, with a tentative D call TRBD1 (5 bases). Germline V lookup: CDR1 MDHEN, CDR2 SYDVKM. This CDR3 is 16 amino acids long. The germline V and J ends were trimmed by 6 bases and 1 base, with 18 bases remaining between them.

The sample holds a few counts of this clonotype. The V call is TRBV7-2, the J call TRBJ2-7; 7 positions match TRBD1. V shed 11 bases and J 10 bases; nucleotides not matched to a gene: 11. The CDR3 loop spans 11 amino acids. CDR1 and CDR2 from the germline V gene are SGHTA and FQGNSA. In nucleotides, the CDR3 is TGTGCCGCCACCAGGGGGACGCTCCAGTACTTC. It specifies CAATRGTLQYF.

This clonotype was observed a few times. The chain carries TRBV30 and TRBJ1-1; no definite D call. Trimming shortened V by 4 bases and J by 4 bases, and 10 bases separated the two germline ends. The V gene's germline CDR1 is GTSNPN and CDR2 SVGIG (reference sequence). The CDR3 length is 12 residues. The CDR3: CAWIGLGTEAFF. The CDR3 DNA is TGTGCCTGGATAGGGCTTGGCACTGAAGCTTTCTTT.

In this sample, this clonotype turned up many times. The chain combines TRBV19 with TRBJ2-7; possibly TRBD1 for D (6 bases). CDR1 and CDR2 from the germline V gene are LNHDA and SQIVND (reference sequence). This CDR3 spans 14 amino acids. The V end lost 9 bases, the J end lost 2 bases, and 17 bases lay between the germline ends. The CDR3 DNA sequence: TGTGCCAGCAGCCCGAGGGACACCGCCTACGAGCAGTACTTC. This encodes CASSPRDTAYEQYF.

This clonotype was seen more than once but under ten times. CDR3 sequence: CASSFGGLGDEQFF. The CDR3 DNA reads as TGTGCCAGCAGTTTTGGGGGCCTGGGCGATGAGCAGTTCTTC. The chain joins TRBV12-3 or TRBV12-4 to TRBJ2-1; D possibly corresponds to TRBD1 (6 bases). This CDR3 contains 14 residues. V was clipped by 3 bases and J by 8 bases, with 14 bases between them.

This clonotype came up a few times. This may come from a read error, since a much larger clone is one base off. The rearrangement links TRBV30 to TRBJ2-3; TRBD1 or TRBD2 may be the D gene (5 bases each). Germline CDR1 and CDR2: GTSNPN and SVGIG (reference sequence). The length of the CDR3 is 13 residues. In nucleotides, the CDR3 is TGTGCCTGGAGTGACGGGGATACAGGTACGCAGTATTTT. Its protein is CAWSDGDTGTQYF.

This clonotype has only a few counts. This sequence joins TRBV6-5 and TRBJ2-1; perhaps TRBD2 as D (5 bases). In germline, CDR1 is MNHEY, CDR2 SVGAGI. V lost 3 bases and J 4 bases, leaving 10 bases between the germline ends. The CDR3 has 14 residues. CDR3: CASSYGEGYNEQFF. The CDR3 DNA reads as TGTGCCAGCAGTTATGGTGAGGGTTACAATGAGCAGTTCTTC.

This clonotype was seen a few times. This chain links TRBV19 with TRBJ2-7; D might be TRBD2 (6 bases). The CDR3 spans 15 residues. Germline lookup yields CDR1 LNHDA and CDR2 SQIVND (reference sequence). V lost 4 bases, J lost 2 bases, and 15 bases lay in between. CDR3 bases: TGTGCCAGTAGTACCTCCGGGACTGGGACCTACGAGCAGTACTTC. Encoded protein: CASSTSGTGTYEQYF.

As concerns this clonotype: A read error may explain this, as a much larger clone is one base away. The CDR3 DNA reads as TGTGCCTCCAGTGTCCTCACGCCCGGGACAGAGGACTCCTACGAGCAGTACTTC. It encodes CASSVLTPGTEDSYEQYF. The V call is TRBV24-1, the J call TRBJ2-7; 7 nucleotides agree with TRBD1. Germline CDR1 is KGHDR and CDR2 is SFDVKD. This CDR3 is 18 amino acids long.